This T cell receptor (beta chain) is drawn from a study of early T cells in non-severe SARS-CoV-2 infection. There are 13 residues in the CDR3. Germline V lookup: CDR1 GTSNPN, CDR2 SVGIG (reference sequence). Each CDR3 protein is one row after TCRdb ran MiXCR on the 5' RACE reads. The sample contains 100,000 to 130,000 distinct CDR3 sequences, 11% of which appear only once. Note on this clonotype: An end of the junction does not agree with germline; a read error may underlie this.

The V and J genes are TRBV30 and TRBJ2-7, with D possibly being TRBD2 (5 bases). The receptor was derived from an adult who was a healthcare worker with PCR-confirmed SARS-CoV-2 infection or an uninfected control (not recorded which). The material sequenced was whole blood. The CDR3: CAWSVGEPAEPYF. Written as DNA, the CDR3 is TGTGCCTGGAGTGTCGGGGAACCCGCGGAGCCGTACTTC.